The 25 T cell receptor beta chains given below trace back to one sample, sequenced in a study of blood T cell repertoires in COVID-19. Repertoires were generated with immunoSEQ multiplex PCR, while TCRdb's copy carries only in-frame clones and drops some. Found here are 150,000 or so clones, 85% to 90% of them singletons; the top ten hold approximately 0.6%. Sequencing input: peripheral blood. The receptors derive from a man aged 60-69 years with COVID-19, enrolled during active disease.

The chain uses TRBV7-9 and TRBJ2-7; TRBD1 matches at 9 bases. The CDR3 has 14 amino acids. The ends lost 3 bases at V and 6 bases at J; junction bases unmatched: 6. Germline CDR1 is SEHNR and CDR2 is FQNEAQ (reference sequence). Here the CDR3 DNA reads TGTGCCAGCAGCTTCCCGGGACAGGGTAGCGAGCAGTACTTC. Translating it yields CASSFPGQGSEQYF.

The CDR3 DNA reads TGTGCCAGCGGAGGGACAGGCACCCTGGCCTCTGGAAACACCATATATTTT. This gives the protein CASGGTGTLASGNTIYF. J is TRBJ1-3 and V is TRBV7-9; 8 bases match TRBD1. V shed 8 bases and J 0 bases; nucleotides not matched to a gene: 12. In germline, CDR1 is SEHNR, CDR2 FQNEAQ (reference sequence). The CDR3 extends over 17 amino acids.

The CDR3 region has the DNA TGTGCCAGCAGTTCGCATACCGGGACAGAATGGTACGAGCAGTACTTC. Protein: CASSSHTGTEWYEQYF. The V call is TRBV6-5, the J call TRBJ2-7; 7 bases match TRBD1. This CDR3 is 16 amino acids long. In germline, CDR1 is MNHEY, CDR2 SVGAGI. The V gene end was trimmed by 4 bases and the J gene end by 4 bases; junction bases not matched to a gene: 13.

As for this clone: The identical CDR3 is also encoded by other nucleotide sequences in the sample. The J gene is TRBJ1-4, the V gene TRBV19, with 8 bases aligning to TRBD1. CDR3 length equals 12 residues. J gave up 8 bases and V 8 bases, and 4 bases lay outside the gene matches. Germline CDR1 and CDR2: LNHDA and SQIVND (reference sequence). The CDR3 DNA sequence: TGTGCCAGTGGCGACAGGGGCGAAAAACTGTTTTTT. Translated: CASGDRGEKLFF.

This chain connects TRBV18 to TRBJ1-1; the D gene is possibly TRBD1 (5 bases). This CDR3 has 13 residues. Germline V gene sequence: CDR1 KGHSH, CDR2 LQKENI. Trimming removed 1 base from V and 8 bases from J, with 11 bases in between. The CDR3 DNA follows: TGTGCCAGCTCACCACAGGGGTTGGTGGAAGCTTTCTTT. This sequence encodes CASSPQGLVEAFF.

The chain links TRBV6-2 or TRBV6-3 to TRBJ1-6; D not resolved. Trimming took off 6 bases at V and 8 bases at J, with 8 bases between the two ends. Germline CDR1 reads MNHEY; CDR2 reads SVGEGT. This CDR3 region has 12 residues. CDR3 coding DNA: TGTGCCAGCAGCCTATTATATTCACCCCTCCACTTT. Translating it yields CASSLLYSPLHF.

This chain uses TRBV5-5 with TRBJ2-1; TRBD1 matches at 7 bases. The CDR3 has 18 amino acids. The V gene end was trimmed by 3 bases and the J gene end by 0 bases; junction bases not matched to a gene: 12. The germline V gene has CDR1 SGHKS and CDR2 YYEKEE (reference sequence). Here the CDR3 DNA reads TGTGCCAGCAGCTCCGTAGTTAAGACAGGGAGCTCCTACAATGAGCAGTTCTTC. As protein: CASSSVVKTGSSYNEQFF. Complete variable domain (other parts from reference TRBV5-5 and TRBJ2-1): DAGVTQSPTHLIKTRGQQVTLRCSPISGHKSVSWYQQVLGQGPQFIFQYYEKEERGRGNFPDRFSARQFPNYSSELNVNALLLGDSALYLCASSSVVKTGSSYNEQFFGPGTRLTVL.

This chain links TRBV9 with TRBJ2-5, with D perhaps matching TRBD2 (5 bases). Germline V gene sequence: CDR1 SGDLS, CDR2 YYNGEE. Trimming left V 2 bases short and J 3 bases short, with 11 bases between. This CDR3 contains 14 residues. This CDR3 is CASSVGDGEETQYF. CDR3 nucleotide sequence: TGTGCCAGCAGCGTGGGAGATGGGGAAGAGACCCAGTACTTC.

V is TRBV28 and J is TRBJ1-6; TRBD1 aligns across 10 bases. V lost 5 bases, J lost 4 bases, and 11 bases stayed unmatched. The CDR3 spans 18 residues. The germline V gene encodes CDR1 MDHEN and CDR2 SYDVKM. CDR3 amino acids: CASSPQRQGARYNSPLHF. CDR3 in DNA: TGTGCCAGCAGTCCCCAAAGACAGGGGGCGAGGTATAATTCACCCCTCCACTTT.

The chain employs TRBV4-3 and TRBJ1-3; D is perhaps TRBD1 (6 bases). Trimming removed 2 bases from V and 0 bases from J, with 11 bases in between. Germline V gene sequence: CDR1 LGHNA, CDR2 YSLEER. This CDR3 is 16 amino acids long. The CDR3 bases are TGCGCCAGCAGCCAATCGACAGGTCCCTCTGGAAACACCATATATTTT. Amino acids: CASSQSTGPSGNTIYF.

This clone has only one observation. This chain joins TRBV18 and TRBJ2-1; D is unresolved. This CDR3 is built from 13 residues. The V and J ends lost 4 bases and 4 bases respectively, with 8 bases between them. Germline-derived CDR1 and CDR2 are KGHSH and LQKENI. As DNA, the CDR3 is TGTGCCAGCTCACTACAGAAATACAATGAGCAGTTCTTC. It encodes CASSLQKYNEQFF. The full variable domain, rest sourced from reference TRBV18 and TRBJ2-1, is NAGVMQNPRHLVRRRGQEARLRCSPMKGHSHVYWYRQLPEEGLKFMVYLQKENIIDESGMPKERFSAEFPKEGPSILRIQQVVRGDSAAYFCASSLQKYNEQFFGPGTRLTVL.

V usage is TRBV6-2 or TRBV6-3 and J usage is TRBJ1-1; 9 bases map to TRBD1. Trimming removed 5 bases from V and 2 bases from J; junction bases left unmatched: 3. Germline V lookup: CDR1 MNHEY, CDR2 SVGEGT. There are 14 residues in the CDR3. The CDR3 is CASSGTGLNTEAFF. In DNA form, the CDR3 reads TGTGCCAGCAGTGGGACAGGGTTAAACACTGAAGCTTTCTTT.

V is TRBV7-2 and J is TRBJ1-6; TRBD1 aligns across 10 bases. The junction had 6 bases not matched to a gene; V was cut back by 0 bases and J by 10 bases. The length of the CDR3 is 16 residues. Germline assignment: CDR1 SGHTA and CDR2 FQGNSA. In DNA form, the CDR3 reads TGTGCCAGCAGCTTAGCTGGGACAGGGGTGTTCTCACCCCTCCACTTT. It codes for CASSLAGTGVFSPLHF.

The genes are TRBV11-3 and TRBJ2-1; D may be TRBD2 (5 bases). Trimming removed 2 bases at V and 4 bases at J, with 12 bases between. Germline-derived CDR1 and CDR2 are SGHNT and YENEEA. This CDR3 has 15 amino acids. The CDR3 DNA is TGTGCCAGCAGCTTACGGACTTTGGAATACAATGAGCAGTTCTTC. Translating gives CASSLRTLEYNEQFF.

Concerning this clone: The sample carries other DNA sequences with the same CDR3. V and J are TRBV4-2 and TRBJ2-1; TRBD1 is a possible D gene (5 bases). This CDR3 contains 14 residues. The germline CDR1 and CDR2 sequences are LGHNA and YNFKEQ. V was cut by 1 base and J by 2 bases, with 6 bases left in between. The CDR3 bases are TGTGCCAGCAGCCAAGCAGGGACCTACAATGAGCAGTTCTTC. Its translation is CASSQAGTYNEQFF.

The chain uses TRBV5-6 and TRBJ2-2; D is possibly TRBD1 (6 bases). This CDR3 is built from 16 residues. Germline CDR1 and CDR2: SGHDT and YYEEEE. Deletions cut 2 bases from V and 2 bases from J, with 13 bases between. The CDR3: CASSFGARGNTGELFF. CDR3 DNA sequence: TGTGCCAGCAGCTTTGGCGCCAGGGGCAACACCGGGGAGCTGTTTTTT.

This clone was counted a single time. The chain is built from TRBV27 and TRBJ1-5; 10 bases are shared with TRBD1. The CDR3 is 14 residues long. Germline V gives CDR1 MNHEY, CDR2 SMNVEV (reference sequence). V lost 3 bases and J lost 9; bases outside the gene matches: 5. CDR3 DNA sequence: TGTGCCAGCAGTTTGGGACAGGGGAGGCCGCCCCAGCATTTT. Translation: CASSLGQGRPPQHF.

This clone was seen once. This rearrangement joins TRBV5-4 to TRBJ2-3; 9 bases align to TRBD1. This CDR3 region has 13 residues. Germline V lookup: CDR1 SGHNT, CDR2 YYREEE (reference sequence). J lost 5 bases, V lost 3 bases, and 1 base had no gene match. CDR3 sequence: CASSWTGEDTQYF. CDR3 sequence (DNA): TGTGCCAGCAGCTGGACAGGGGAAGATACGCAGTATTTT.

This clone has more than one count but fewer than ten. The V gene is TRBV7-6, the J gene TRBJ1-3, with 8 bases matching TRBD1. The CDR3 length is 18 residues. Looked up from germline, CDR1 is SGHVS and CDR2 is FNYEAQ. Unmatched junction bases numbered 13, after V lost 6 bases and J lost 0 bases. The CDR3 nucleotides read TGTGCCAGCAGTAAGACAGGGGAATCCTCCAGCTCTGGAAACACCATATATTTT. Translating gives CASSKTGESSSSGNTIYF. Combining the CDR3 with reference TRBV7-6 and TRBJ1-3 gives the whole variable domain GAGVSQSPRYKVTKRGQDVALRCDPISGHVSLYWYRQALGQGPEFLTYFNYEAQQDKSGLPNDRFSAERPEGSISTLTIQRTEQRDSAMYRCASSKTGESSSSGNTIYFGEGSWLTVV.

The chain combines TRBV5-1 with TRBJ1-1; TRBD1 matches 7 bases. Unmatched junction bases numbered 3, after V lost 5 bases and J lost 5 bases. CDR1 SGHRS and CDR2 YFSETQ come from the germline V gene. This CDR3 has 12 residues. The CDR3 DNA follows: TGCGCCAGCAGAGAGGGGGCTACTGAAGCTTTCTTT. Translating it yields CASREGATEAFF.

Ten or more counts support this clone. The V gene is TRBV7-3, the J gene TRBJ1-1; D remains ambiguous. Germline V gene lookup returns CDR1 SGHTA and CDR2 FQGTGA. Trimming removed 6 bases at V and 4 bases at J, with 12 bases between. The CDR3 runs 13 residues. The CDR3 bases are TGTGCCAGCAGGTCCGGAGGGAGCACTGAAGCTTTCTTT. Its protein product is CASRSGGSTEAFF. Using reference TRBV7-3 and TRBJ1-1 for the parts outside the CDR3, the full variable domain is GAGVSQTPSNKVTEKGKYVELRCDPISGHTALYWYRQSLGQGPEFLIYFQGTGAADDSGLPNDRFFAVRPEGSVSTLKIQRTERGDSAVYLCASRSGGSTEAFFGQGTRLTVV.

The chain has TRBV28 and TRBJ1-2, with TRBD1 matching over 7 bases. This CDR3 spans 16 amino acids. From germline, CDR1 is MDHEN and CDR2 SYDVKM. The trim removed 7 bases at V and 4 bases at J, leaving 15 bases unmatched. The CDR3 here is CASTLGGGTNSYGYTF. Written as DNA, the CDR3 is TGTGCCAGCACCCTCGGAGGGGGCACTAACTCCTATGGCTACACCTTC.

The chain combines TRBV6-5 with TRBJ2-3, with 10 bases lining up with TRBD1. Germline V gene data show CDR1 as MNHEY and CDR2 as SVGAGI. Trimming removed 6 bases from V and 0 bases from J; junction bases left unmatched: 3. This CDR3 contains 15 residues. CDR3 region: CASRRQGASTDTQYF. The CDR3 region has the DNA TGTGCCAGCAGAAGACAGGGGGCGAGCACAGATACGCAGTATTTT.

As concerns this clone: This sample includes further DNA sequences coding for the same CDR3. V is TRBV18 and J is TRBJ2-7, with 9 bases fitting TRBD1. The CDR3 covers 14 residues. V trimming: 3 bases; J trimming: 4 bases; junction bases outside the gene matches: 4. Germline V CDR1 and CDR2: KGHSH, LQKENI. CDR3 sequence (DNA): TGTGCCAGCTCACCTGGGACAGGGCCGTACGAGCAGTACTTC. It yields the protein CASSPGTGPYEQYF. Filled out from reference TRBV18 and TRBJ2-7, the complete variable domain reads NAGVMQNPRHLVRRRGQEARLRCSPMKGHSHVYWYRQLPEEGLKFMVYLQKENIIDESGMPKERFSAEFPKEGPSILRIQQVVRGDSAAYFCASSPGTGPYEQYFGPGTRLTVT.

The chain has TRBV6-6 and TRBJ1-2, with 10 bases lining up with TRBD1. Losses at the gene ends were 6 bases for V and 2 bases for J; bases not matched to a gene: 18. The CDR3 consists of 19 residues. Germline-derived CDR1 and CDR2 are MNHNY and SVGAGI (reference sequence). The CDR3 sequence is CASSREDGIDRGRNYGYTF. CDR3 in DNA: TGTGCCAGCAGCCGAGAAGATGGGATCGACAGGGGGCGCAACTATGGCTACACCTTC.